Listed here are 32 T cell receptor beta chains from one sample, sequenced in a study of monozygotic twins with inflammatory bowel disease. After re-calling the 5' RACE reads, TCRdb lists one entry per CDR3 protein, DNA absent. The record lists about 330,000 distinct CDR3 sequences, of which the ten most abundant hold roughly 2%. The source material was blood. These receptors were collected from a human donor with ulcerative colitis or Crohn's disease, or a healthy co-twin of an affected twin (not recorded which).

This rearrangement joins TRBV5-1 to TRBJ2-7; the D call from TCRdb, TRBD2, cannot be confirmed without DNA. The CDR3 is 14 amino acids. CDR1 and CDR2 from the germline V gene are SGHRS and YFSETQ. CDR3 region: CASSLTSGRYEQYF.

The V call is TRBV5-1, the J call TRBJ1-1. Germline assignment: CDR1 SGHRS and CDR2 YFSETQ. This CDR3 has 12 amino acids. CDR3 residues: CASSLDRAPAFF.

This chain uses TRBV20-1 with TRBJ1-6; absent DNA, TCRdb's TRBD1 call cannot be checked. CDR1 is DFQATT and CDR2 is SNEGSKA in the germline V gene (reference sequence). The CDR3 runs to 14 residues. The CDR3 loop reads CSARGLGGDSPLHF.

The J gene is TRBJ2-2, the V gene TRBV24-1; TCRdb's D call, TRBD1, is unchecked because there is no DNA. The germline CDR1 and CDR2 sequences are KGHDR and SFDVKD. CDR3 size: 15 residues. CDR3 sequence reads: CATSATGADTGELFF.

This chain connects TRBV9 to TRBJ2-7; TCRdb's D call, TRBD1, is unchecked because there is no DNA. Germline lookup yields CDR1 SGDLS and CDR2 YYNGEE. The CDR3 covers 18 residues. This CDR3 reads CASSVGIPGQGRSYEQYF.

The gene calls are TRBV28 and TRBJ2-7; the D call from TCRdb, TRBD2, cannot be confirmed without DNA. The CDR3 totals 15 residues. The germline V gene encodes CDR1 MDHEN and CDR2 SYDVKM. The CDR3 loop is CASTWWGTSGYEQYF.

The gene calls are TRBV20-1 and TRBJ2-7; TCRdb gives TRBD1 as the D gene, but with no DNA this cannot be confirmed. Germline loops: CDR1 DFQATT, CDR2 SNEGSKA (reference sequence). The CDR3 extends over 14 amino acids. The CDR3 sequence: CSATGGVVSYEQYF.

V gene TRBV11-2 combines with J gene TRBJ2-3; TCRdb designates TRBD2, a call that cannot be tested without DNA. Germline V CDR1 and CDR2: SGHAT, FQNNGV. The CDR3 is 15 residues long. The CDR3: CASSLMGLVADTQYF.

The chain carries TRBV10-3 and TRBJ1-6; absent DNA, TCRdb's TRBD1 call cannot be checked. Germline CDR1 and CDR2: ENHRY and SYGVKD. The CDR3 loop spans 15 amino acids. The CDR3: CAISEYPDSNSPLHF.

The chain uses TRBV20-1 and TRBJ2-1; TCRdb names TRBD2, which stays unverified in the absence of DNA. The CDR3 runs to 18 residues. Looked up from germline, CDR1 is DFQATT and CDR2 is SNEGSKA (reference sequence). CDR3 residues: CSASWASGGKSSYNEQFF.

The rearrangement joins TRBV2 to TRBJ1-6; TCRdb's D call of TRBD1 is untestable without DNA. This CDR3 spans 18 amino acids. Germline CDR1 and CDR2: SNHLY and FYNNEI. The chain's CDR3 is CASSVGTGGGWDNSPLHF.

J is TRBJ2-3 and V is TRBV20-1; no DNA is available, so the TRBD2 call from TCRdb remains unchecked. CDR1 is DFQATT and CDR2 is SNEGSKA in the germline V gene (reference sequence). This CDR3 has 15 amino acids. CDR3 loop: CSATPLGGITDTQYF.

The V call is TRBV7-2, the J call TRBJ2-2; TCRdb calls TRBD1, which cannot be checked without DNA. The CDR3 loop spans 15 amino acids. From germline, CDR1 is SGHTA and CDR2 FQGNSA. CDR3 sequence reads: CASSFRDRGRGELFF.

The gene calls are TRBV7-9 and TRBJ2-3; absent DNA, TCRdb's TRBD2 call cannot be checked. CDR3 length: 15 residues. CDR1 is SEHNR, CDR2 FQNEAQ, per germline (reference sequence). CDR3 in amino acids: CASSKIWAAGDTQYF. The variable domain in full, with the rest retrieved from reference TRBV7-9 and TRBJ2-3, is DTGVSQNPRHKITKRGQNVTFRCDPISEHNRLYWYRQTLGQGPEFLTYFQNEAQLEKSRLLSDRFSAERPKGSFSTLEIQRTEQGDSAMYLCASSKIWAAGDTQYFGPGTRLTVL.

The chain has TRBV27 and TRBJ1-3; TCRdb lists TRBD1, though no DNA is available to test this call. CDR3 size: 17 residues. Germline V CDR1 and CDR2: MNHEY, SMNVEV (reference sequence). CDR3 residues: CASSLITPGPSGNTIYF.

The chain joins TRBV12-3 or TRBV12-4 to TRBJ2-1. The CDR3 contains 12 residues. CDR3 in amino acids: CASSPLNNEQFF.

The CDR3 protein is CASSVGTGRDEKLFF. The J gene is TRBJ1-4, the V gene TRBV9; the D call from TCRdb, TRBD1, cannot be confirmed without DNA. CDR1 is SGDLS, CDR2 YYNGEE, per germline. The length of the CDR3 is 15 residues.

The genes are TRBV5-1 and TRBJ2-5; TCRdb returns TRBD1, unconfirmable since there is no DNA. Germline-derived CDR1 and CDR2 are SGHRS and YFSETQ. The CDR3 extends over 17 amino acids. CDR3 sequence: CASSLAINPRGQETQYF.

The rearrangement uses TRBV7-8 and TRBJ2-5; TCRdb gives TRBD1 as the D gene, but with no DNA this cannot be confirmed. This CDR3 contains 13 residues. Germline CDR1 is SGHVS and CDR2 is FQNEAQ. The CDR3 here is CASSLTGSETQYF.

The rearrangement uses TRBV6-5 and TRBJ2-7. From germline, CDR1 is MNHEY and CDR2 SVGAGI. This CDR3 contains 13 residues. This CDR3 reads CASRRTASYEQYF.

This chain links TRBV12-3 or TRBV12-4 with TRBJ1-6; TCRdb reports TRBD1, a call that lacks DNA to check it against. There are 14 residues in the CDR3. CDR3 region: CASSPGTDNSPLHF.

This chain connects TRBV24-1 to TRBJ2-3; TCRdb reports TRBD2, a call that lacks DNA to check it against. The CDR3 loop spans 16 amino acids. Germline CDR1 is KGHDR and CDR2 is SFDVKD. This chain's CDR3 is CATSDWAAGSTDTQYF.

J is TRBJ2-1 and V is TRBV3-1; TCRdb selects TRBD2, and the lack of DNA leaves this call unchecked. Germline assignment: CDR1 LGHDT and CDR2 YNNKEL (reference sequence). CDR3 size: 15 residues. The CDR3 here is CASSPSGGGVNEQFF.

The rearrangement links TRBV28 to TRBJ2-1; TCRdb picks TRBD1, but there is no DNA to check that call. CDR1 MDHEN and CDR2 SYDVKM come from the germline V gene. The CDR3 is 15 residues long. The CDR3 spells CASISRWDGRSEQFF.

The V call is TRBV20-1, the J call TRBJ2-1; TCRdb's D call of TRBD2 is untestable without DNA. This CDR3 has 15 amino acids. CDR1 and CDR2 (germline): DFQATT, SNEGSKA (reference sequence). CDR3 amino acids: CSAILLAGVRGEQFF.

The V call is TRBV14, the J call TRBJ1-1. CDR1 SGHDN and CDR2 FVKESK come from the germline V gene. There are 13 residues in the CDR3. The CDR3 loop is CASSRTWETEAFF.

The chain uses TRBV18 and TRBJ2-2. The CDR3 consists of 15 residues. Per the germline V gene, CDR1 is KGHSH and CDR2 is LQKENI. The CDR3 sequence is CASSPRPANTGELFF.

The chain links TRBV12-3 or TRBV12-4 to TRBJ2-5. This CDR3 has 13 amino acids. CDR3 residues: CASLKRLQETQYF.

This chain joins TRBV19 and TRBJ1-3; TCRdb selects TRBD1, and the lack of DNA leaves this call unchecked. The CDR3 is 18 residues long. Germline loops: CDR1 LNHDA, CDR2 SQIVND (reference sequence). The CDR3 reads CASSIVGDSPFSGNTIYF.

The chain couples TRBV5-1 to TRBJ1-1. The CDR3 has 14 residues. Germline CDR1 is SGHRS and CDR2 is YFSETQ. CDR3: CASSGVEDITEAFF. Complete variable domain (other parts from reference TRBV5-1 and TRBJ1-1): KAGVTQTPRYLIKTRGQQVTLSCSPISGHRSVSWYQQTPGQGLQFLFEYFSETQRNKGNFPGRFSGRQFSNSRSEMNVSTLELGDSALYLCASSGVEDITEAFFGQGTRLTVV.

The genes are TRBV18 and TRBJ2-7; without DNA, the TCRdb call of TRBD1 cannot be checked. The CDR3 runs 14 residues. CDR1 and CDR2 (germline): KGHSH, LQKENI. This chain's CDR3 is CASSALDSAHEQYF.

The V gene is TRBV27, the J gene TRBJ2-3; TCRdb returns TRBD1, unconfirmable since there is no DNA. The CDR3 runs to 16 residues. Germline-derived CDR1 and CDR2 are MNHEY and SMNVEV (reference sequence). The CDR3 sequence is CASSSPAGDGADTQYF.